Below are 27 T cell receptor beta chains sequenced from a single sample in a study of blood T cell repertoires in COVID-19. Sequencing was performed with immunoSEQ multiplex PCR; in TCRdb, only in-frame clones are kept and a portion is missing. This table has 10,000 to 11,000 clones, 87% appearing once. The sequencing sample was made of peripheral blood. All receptors come from a man younger than 40 with active or convalescent COVID-19.

This CDR3 reads CASSDFANQGGFPGELFF. DNA of the CDR3: TGTGCCAGCAGTGACTTCGCGAACCAGGGGGGATTTCCCGGGGAGCTGTTTTTT. This sequence joins TRBV6-1 and TRBJ2-2, with D possibly being TRBD1 (7 bases). The CDR3 is 18 residues long. Deletions cut 3 bases from V and 6 bases from J, with 23 bases between. Per the germline V gene, CDR1 is MNHNS and CDR2 is SASEGT.

The chain uses TRBV30 and TRBJ2-3, with 8 bases that match TRBD2. This CDR3 spans 14 amino acids. Germline CDR1 reads GTSNPN; CDR2 reads SVGIG (reference sequence). Trimming cost V 3 bases and J 3 bases; bases outside gene matches: 5. The CDR3 region has the DNA TGTGCCTGGAGACTCGGGGGGGCTACAGATACGCAGTATTTT. Its translation is CAWRLGGATDTQYF.

This clone has just one count. V gene TRBV29-1 combines with J gene TRBJ1-1; 7 bases align to TRBD1. The ends lost 7 bases at V and 0 bases at J; junction bases unmatched: 8. This CDR3 is built from 14 residues. Germline CDR1 is SQVTM and CDR2 is ANQGSEA. The CDR3 region is CSALQGPLNTEAFF. The CDR3 nucleotides read TGCAGCGCGCTACAGGGGCCCTTGAACACTGAAGCTTTCTTT. The full variable domain, rest sourced from reference TRBV29-1 and TRBJ1-1, is SAVISQKPSRDICQRGTSLTIQCQVDSQVTMMFWYRQQPGQSLTLIATANQGSEATYESGFVIDKFPISRPNLTFSTLTVSNMSPEDSSIYLCSALQGPLNTEAFFGQGTRLTVV.

This chain links TRBV19 with TRBJ1-2; D gene ambiguous. V shed 7 bases and J shed 1 base, with 10 bases lying between them. Germline loops: CDR1 LNHDA, CDR2 SQIVND (reference sequence). The CDR3 totals 13 residues. The CDR3 DNA is TGTGCCAGTAATCGCCAGAATAACTATGGCTACACCTTC. Protein product: CASNRQNNYGYTF.

V gene TRBV9 combines with J gene TRBJ1-1, with 9 bases fitting TRBD1. The trim removed 0 bases at V and 3 bases at J, leaving 0 bases unmatched. This CDR3 contains 14 residues. Per germline, CDR1 SGDLS and CDR2 YYNGEE. In nucleotides, the CDR3 is TGTGCCAGCAGCGTAGGGGACAGGGACACTGAAGCTTTCTTT. It codes for CASSVGDRDTEAFF.

This chain joins TRBV6-2 or TRBV6-3 and TRBJ2-1; the D is unclear. The CDR3 has 11 residues. The germline V and J ends were trimmed by 6 bases and 9 bases, with 9 bases remaining between them. Germline CDR1 and CDR2: MNHEY and SVGEGT. CDR3 sequence: CASSPRLEQFF. The CDR3 coding sequence is TGTGCCAGCAGCCCCAGGCTTGAGCAGTTCTTC.

The chain recombines TRBV5-1 with TRBJ2-1, with 8 nucleotides matching TRBD2. Germline CDR1 SGHRS, CDR2 YFSETQ. The CDR3 length is 17 residues. The J segment lost 0 bases and the V segment lost 0 bases, leaving 5 bases of the junction unmatched. The CDR3, as DNA: TGCGCCAGCAGCTTGGTATCTGGGACTAGCTCCTACAATGAGCAGTTCTTC. It is translated as CASSLVSGTSSYNEQFF.

V usage is TRBV9 and J usage is TRBJ2-1; weak D call: TRBD2 (5 bases). The CDR3 has 15 residues. The V end was cut by 0 bases, the J end by 6 bases, with 13 bases between. Germline CDR1 is SGDLS and CDR2 is YYNGEE. The CDR3 DNA follows: TGTGCCAGCAGCGTAGAGGCTAGCTTCGGCAATGAGCAGTTCTTC. Protein: CASSVEASFGNEQFF.

This clone is a singleton in its sample. The chain is built from TRBV5-1 and TRBJ1-4, with 10 bases fitting TRBD1. This CDR3 is built from 15 residues. Germline loops: CDR1 SGHRS, CDR2 YFSETQ. J was trimmed by 8 bases and V by 3 bases; bases with no gene match: 7. CDR3 sequence (DNA): TGCGCCAGCAGCTGGGGACAGGGGATTGCGGAAAAACTGTTTTTT. Translation: CASSWGQGIAEKLFF.

The V call is TRBV19, the J call TRBJ1-1; TRBD1 is a possible D gene (5 bases). This CDR3 comprises 17 residues. The germline gives CDR1 LNHDA, CDR2 SQIVND (reference sequence). Trimming left V 6 bases short and J 1 base short, with 21 bases between. For the CDR3, the DNA is TGTGCCAGTAGGCCAGAATTCAGGGTTACTTGGAACACTGAAGCTTTCTTT. This encodes CASRPEFRVTWNTEAFF.

The chain recombines TRBV9 with TRBJ2-6; D remains ambiguous. Trimming removed 5 bases at V and 2 bases at J, with 11 bases between. CDR1 and CDR2 from the germline V gene are SGDLS and YYNGEE. The CDR3 consists of 15 residues. The CDR3 bases are TGTGCCAGCAGTCAGGTAATGACTGGGGCCAACGTCCTGACTTTC. Its protein is CASSQVMTGANVLTF. The full variable domain, its missing parts supplied by reference TRBV9 and TRBJ2-6, is DSGVTQTPKHLITATGQRVTLRCSPRSGDLSVYWYQQSLDQGLQFLIQYYNGEERAKGNILERFSAQQFPDLHSELNLSSLELGDSALYFCASSQVMTGANVLTFGAGSRLTVL.

V gene TRBV6-1 combines with J gene TRBJ2-5; perhaps TRBD2 as D (6 bases). In germline, CDR1 is MNHNS, CDR2 SASEGT. This CDR3 has 14 residues. Trimming cost V 6 bases and J 6 bases, with 17 bases left between them. In nucleotides, the CDR3 is TGTGCCAGCAGCCAAGGACGGGCGGGGAAGACCCAGTACTTC. Protein product: CASSQGRAGKTQYF.

The chain links TRBV30 to TRBJ2-5, with TRBD1 matching over 7 bases. Losses at the gene ends were 3 bases for V and 5 bases for J; bases not matched to a gene: 6. Germline V gives CDR1 GTSNPN, CDR2 SVGIG (reference sequence). This CDR3 has 13 residues. DNA for the CDR3: TGTGCCTGGAGAAGGGGGCGGGCGGAGACCCAGTACTTC. Encoded protein: CAWRRGRAETQYF.

V usage is TRBV3-1 (or the pseudogene TRBV3-2) and J usage is TRBJ1-6; no clear D. CDR1 is LGHDT, CDR2 YNNKEL, per germline (reference sequence). The CDR3 has 16 amino acids. V was pared by 2 bases and J by 7 bases, with 15 bases between. The CDR3 DNA sequence: TGTGCCAGCAGCCAATCTCAAGCGGTCCCGAATTCACCCCTCCACTTT. Its translation is CASSQSQAVPNSPLHF.

The rearrangement joins TRBV4-2 to TRBJ2-5; perhaps TRBD2 as D (6 bases). The germline V gene encodes CDR1 LGHNA and CDR2 YNFKEQ. The ends were cut back, 0 bases at V and 2 bases at J, with 16 bases in the middle. CDR3 size: 17 residues. Here the CDR3 DNA reads TGTGCCAGCAGCCAAGAGGGGTTGGCGGGGAGGCAAGAGACCCAGTACTTC. This gives the protein CASSQEGLAGRQETQYF.

The chain links TRBV7-8 to TRBJ2-5; 12 nucleotides match TRBD2. The CDR3 covers 16 residues. Losses at the gene ends were 5 bases for V and 2 bases for J; bases not matched to a gene: 6. Germline lookup yields CDR1 SGHVS and CDR2 FQNEAQ. The CDR3 region is CASSHRTSGEQETQYF. CDR3 coding DNA: TGTGCCAGCAGCCATCGGACTAGCGGGGAGCAAGAGACCCAGTACTTC.

The chain combines TRBV5-1 with TRBJ2-7; 8 bases are shared with TRBD2. With V trimmed by 3 bases and J by 3 bases, 8 bases remained unmatched. The CDR3 contains 15 residues. CDR1 and CDR2 (germline): SGHRS, YFSETQ. CDR3 bases: TGCGCCAGCAGCTCCACAGCGGGGGCCGACTACGAGCAGTACTTC. This gives the protein CASSSTAGADYEQYF.

The chain is built from TRBV12-5 and TRBJ1-4; 7 nucleotides match TRBD1. Trimming took 6 bases from V and 0 from J; bases not matched to a gene: 13. In germline, CDR1 is LGHNT, CDR2 FRNRAP. This CDR3 contains 18 residues. CDR3 coding DNA: TGTGCTAGTGGCTCCGGGGCGGGAGGGACAGCAACTAATGAAAAACTGTTTTTT. Translating gives CASGSGAGGTATNEKLFF. The full variable domain, its missing parts supplied by reference TRBV12-5 and TRBJ1-4, is DARVTQTPRHKVTEMGQEVTMRCQPILGHNTVFWYRQTMMQGLELLAYFRNRAPLDDSGMPKDRFSAEMPDATLATLKIQPSEPRDSAVYFCASGSGAGGTATNEKLFFGSGTQLSVL.

The J gene is TRBJ2-7, the V gene TRBV7-8, with D possibly TRBD2 on 5 matching bases. V lost 0 bases to trimming and J lost 7 bases, with 13 bases between them. In germline, CDR1 is SGHVS, CDR2 FQNEAQ. This CDR3 spans 14 amino acids. The DNA for the CDR3 is TGTGCCAGCAGCTTAGCAGGTAGCGATCGTGAGCAGTACTTC. Translating gives CASSLAGSDREQYF.

The chain uses TRBV19 and TRBJ2-1; 9 bases map to TRBD1. CDR1 is LNHDA and CDR2 is SQIVND in the germline V gene (reference sequence). Trimming removed 1 base from V and 8 bases from J; junction bases left unmatched: 0. The CDR3 runs to 13 residues. This chain's CDR3 is CASSIGTGDEQFF. DNA for the CDR3: TGTGCCAGTAGTATAGGGACAGGGGATGAGCAGTTCTTC.

This rearrangement joins TRBV15 to TRBJ2-7; 8 bases fit TRBD2. CDR1 is LNHNV and CDR2 is YYDKDF in the germline V gene (reference sequence). The CDR3 covers 14 residues. Trimming took 5 bases from V and 2 from J; bases not matched to a gene: 5. The CDR3 nucleotides read TGTGCCACCAGCTTTGCGGGGGGTCCCTACGAGCAGTACTTC. It codes for CATSFAGGPYEQYF.

V usage is TRBV6-5 and J usage is TRBJ2-7; D gene uncertain. This CDR3 comprises 15 residues. Germline loops: CDR1 MNHEY, CDR2 SVGAGI. Trimming shortened V by 2 bases and J by 2 bases, and 13 bases separated the two germline ends. The CDR3 is CASSYLPGRPYEQYF. The CDR3 bases are TGTGCCAGCAGTTACCTGCCAGGTCGGCCCTACGAGCAGTACTTC.

The chain joins TRBV7-6 to TRBJ2-1; the match to TRBD2 covers 7 bases. With 1 base clipped from V and 7 bases from J, the junction kept 1 base outside the gene matches. From germline, CDR1 is SGHVS and CDR2 FNYEAQ. This CDR3 is built from 13 residues. CDR3 in amino acids: CASSLGSGNEQFF. The CDR3 DNA reads as TGTGCCAGCAGCTTAGGTAGCGGGAATGAGCAGTTCTTC.

The chain combines TRBV6-5 with TRBJ1-3; the D gene is possibly TRBD1 (5 bases). Germline CDR1 and CDR2: MNHEY and SVGAGI. The CDR3 is 14 amino acids. Trimming shortened V by 0 bases and J by 8 bases, and 11 bases separated the two germline ends. CDR3: CASSYSFRDDTIYF. The CDR3 coding sequence is TGTGCCAGCAGTTACTCGTTCAGGGATGACACCATATATTTT.

The gene calls are TRBV25-1 and TRBJ1-2, with D maybe TRBD1 (5 bases). This CDR3 contains 15 residues. V lost 7 bases and J lost 2, with 17 bases in between. Germline CDR1 reads MGHDK; CDR2 reads SYGVNS. The CDR3 sequence is CASTKGAGNNYGYTF. Written as DNA, the CDR3 is TGTGCCAGCACTAAAGGGGCAGGGAACAACTATGGCTACACCTTC.

The chain uses TRBV28 and TRBJ2-3, with 9 nucleotides matching TRBD2. Trimming at V came to 7 bases and at J to 0 bases, leaving 14 bases not matched to a gene. Looked up from germline, CDR1 is MDHEN and CDR2 is SYDVKM. There are 18 residues in the CDR3. The DNA for the CDR3 is TGTGCCAGCATTTTCGGCGGGGGGGCCCGCCTTAGCACAGATACGCAGTATTTT. Its protein is CASIFGGGARLSTDTQYF.

The chain carries TRBV29-1 and TRBJ2-5, with TRBD2 identical over 8 bases. V was clipped by 0 bases and J by 5 bases; unmatched bases: 11. Germline CDR1 SQVTM, CDR2 ANQGSEA. The CDR3 is 16 residues long. CDR3 region: CSVEEAGGGWYETQYF. DNA for the CDR3: TGCAGCGTTGAAGAGGCCGGGGGGGGCTGGTATGAGACCCAGTACTTC. Complete variable domain (other parts from reference TRBV29-1 and TRBJ2-5): SAVISQKPSRDICQRGTSLTIQCQVDSQVTMMFWYRQQPGQSLTLIATANQGSEATYESGFVIDKFPISRPNLTFSTLTVSNMSPEDSSIYLCSVEEAGGGWYETQYFGPGTRLLVL.